Presented here are 21 T cell receptor beta chains from one specimen sequenced in a study of T cells in localized non-small cell lung cancer. Sequencing was performed with immunoSEQ multiplex PCR; in TCRdb, only in-frame clones are kept and a portion is missing. The table shows tens of thousands of clones, with around nine tenths occurring only once. The sample consisted of peripheral blood, taken before any cancer treatment. All receptors derive from a male donor older than 55 with stage I squamous cell lung carcinoma.

The rearrangement uses TRBV7-6 and TRBJ2-7; D is possibly TRBD2 (7 bases). V was clipped by 5 bases and J by 4 bases, with 12 bases between them. CDR3 length: 13 amino acids. Germline V gives CDR1 SGHVS, CDR2 FNYEAQ. The CDR3 sequence: CASSTGRGYEQYF. In nucleotides, the CDR3 is TGTGCCAGCAGCACGGGGAGGGGGTACGAGCAGTACTTC.

This chain uses TRBV7-2 with TRBJ2-4, with D unclear. The V and J ends lost 6 bases and 2 bases respectively, with 14 bases between them. CDR3 length: 15 amino acids. Germline lookup yields CDR1 SGHTA and CDR2 FQGNSA. The CDR3, as DNA: TGTGCCAGCAGTTTCCCTGGTTGGACCAAAAACATTCAGTACTTC. It translates to CASSFPGWTKNIQYF.

This clone showed up just a few times. V usage is TRBV27 and J usage is TRBJ2-3; weak D call: TRBD2 (6 bases). Trimming removed 6 bases at V and 3 bases at J, with 28 bases between. The CDR3 covers 19 residues. Germline V lookup: CDR1 MNHEY, CDR2 SMNVEV (reference sequence). The chain's CDR3 is CASRMWAGGLDIKTDTQYF. CDR3 coding DNA: TGTGCCAGCAGGATGTGGGCAGGAGGGTTGGACATTAAGACAGATACGCAGTATTTT.

The chain couples TRBV7-9 to TRBJ1-1; the D is unclear. CDR3 size: 11 residues. Germline-derived CDR1 and CDR2 are SEHNR and FQNEAQ (reference sequence). Between the trimmed V and J ends, which lost 5 bases and 13 bases, there was a span of 14 bases. DNA of the CDR3: TGTGCCAGCAGCACGGACGGTAAAGTTTTCTTT. It yields the protein CASSTDGKVFF.

The chain combines TRBV7-3 with TRBJ2-1, with 10 bases fitting TRBD2. CDR1 SGHTA and CDR2 FQGTGA come from the germline V gene. This CDR3 spans 19 amino acids. V lost 2 bases to trimming and J lost 1 base; unmatched junction nucleotides: 11. Written as DNA, the CDR3 is TGTGCCAGCAGCTTAGCAGAGGCGGCTAGCGGGGGTTCCTACAATGAGCAGTTCTTC. Encoded protein: CASSLAEAASGGSYNEQFF.

The gene calls are TRBV6-1 and TRBJ2-5, with TRBD1 matching over 12 bases. Germline CDR1 is MNHNS and CDR2 is SASEGT. CDR3 length: 16 amino acids. J gave up 4 bases and V 3 bases, and 6 bases lay outside the gene matches. The CDR3: CASSDSGTGGTETQYF. The CDR3 DNA sequence: TGTGCCAGCAGTGATTCCGGGACAGGGGGCACAGAGACCCAGTACTTC.

The rearrangement links TRBV27 to TRBJ1-4, with 8 nucleotides matching TRBD1. Germline CDR1 and CDR2: MNHEY and SMNVEV (reference sequence). The V segment lost 4 bases and the J segment 7 bases; nucleotides outside the gene matches: 5. The CDR3 length is 14 residues. The CDR3 DNA reads TGTGCCAGCAGTTCCAGGGGGCGCGGTGAAAAACTGTTTTTT. Translated: CASSSRGRGEKLFF.

The V and J genes are TRBV6-1 and TRBJ1-5; tentatively, D is TRBD1 (5 bases). The CDR3 is 13 residues long. CDR1 and CDR2 (germline): MNHNS, SASEGT. Trimming took off 6 bases at V and 6 bases at J, with 12 bases between the two ends. The CDR3 reads CASSRQFSQPQHF. The CDR3 DNA is TGTGCCAGCAGCAGACAGTTCTCTCAGCCCCAGCATTTT.

This clone was seen only once. This chain connects TRBV6-1 to TRBJ1-1; D is undetermined. V was shortened by 3 bases and J by 11 bases, with 10 bases between the two germline ends. The CDR3 loop spans 11 amino acids. Germline CDR1 and CDR2: MNHNS and SASEGT. Here the CDR3 reads CASSDLISAFF. Written as DNA, the CDR3 is TGTGCCAGCAGTGACCTAATAAGCGCTTTCTTT.

V gene TRBV28 combines with J gene TRBJ1-2; 7 bases are a match to TRBD1. Germline CDR1 and CDR2: MDHEN and SYDVKM. J lost 0 bases, V lost 8 bases, and 3 bases had no gene match. The CDR3 runs 13 residues. CDR3 DNA sequence: TGTGCCAGCGGACAGGTAGCTAACTATGGCTACACCTTC. Protein: CASGQVANYGYTF.

The chain recombines TRBV4-3 with TRBJ2-1; 7 bases agree with TRBD2. CDR3 length equals 15 residues. After removal of 4 bases from V and 2 bases from J, the junction contained 5 bases not matched to a gene. From germline, CDR1 is LGHNA and CDR2 YSLEER. CDR3 coding DNA: TGCGCCAGCAGCCTTGGGGGGGTACCCTACAATGAGCAGTTCTTC. It translates to CASSLGGVPYNEQFF.

The chain joins TRBV6-1 to TRBJ1-2, with D uncertain. There are 13 residues in the CDR3. V lost 3 bases and J lost 6, with 11 bases in between. CDR1 and CDR2 from the germline V gene are MNHNS and SASEGT. The CDR3 DNA sequence: TGTGCCAGCAGTGAGGGAGGGCGTCATGGCTACACCTTC. Its translation: CASSEGGRHGYTF.

V gene TRBV5-8 combines with J gene TRBJ1-1; 10 nucleotides agree with TRBD1. The V gene end was trimmed by 4 bases and the J gene end by 1 base; junction bases not matched to a gene: 7. Germline V gene lookup returns CDR1 SGHTS and CDR2 YDEGEE. This CDR3 contains 16 residues. CDR3 sequence reads: CASSMRQGARNTEAFF. The CDR3, as DNA: TGTGCCAGCAGCATGAGACAGGGGGCGAGGAACACTGAAGCTTTCTTT.

This chain connects TRBV6-1 to TRBJ1-6, with 7 bases aligning to TRBD1. Per germline, CDR1 MNHNS and CDR2 SASEGT. The CDR3 contains 15 residues. The J segment lost 8 bases and the V segment lost 5 bases, leaving 9 bases of the junction unmatched. The CDR3 loop is CASSPSGQSDSPLHF. In DNA, the CDR3 is TGTGCCAGCAGTCCATCGGGACAGTCCGATTCACCCCTCCACTTT.

This clone was observed a handful of times. The chain joins TRBV6-4 to TRBJ1-2; D not certain. This CDR3 has 8 residues. Germline loops: CDR1 MRHNA, CDR2 SNTAGT. The V gene lost 10 bases and the J gene lost 10 bases, with 7 bases spanning the gap. The CDR3: CAIQDYTF. The CDR3 DNA is TGTGCCATCCAGGACTACACCTTC.

V usage is TRBV6-5 and J usage is TRBJ2-3, with a tentative D call TRBD1 (7 bases). The CDR3 length is 13 residues. V dropped 5 bases and J dropped 6 bases, with 12 bases sitting between them. Germline V lookup: CDR1 MNHEY, CDR2 SVGAGI. The CDR3 region has the DNA TGTGCCAGCAGTCTGCCAGGGGGGGATACGCAGTATTTT. It codes for CASSLPGGDTQYF.

The rearrangement links TRBV6-1 to TRBJ2-6; the D is unclear. Germline V CDR1 and CDR2: MNHNS, SASEGT. The CDR3 totals 18 residues. Trimming stripped 1 base from V and 0 bases from J, with 13 bases between. The chain's CDR3 is CASSEVSSRVSGANVLTF. As DNA, the CDR3 is TGTGCCAGCAGTGAAGTATCCTCTCGGGTCTCTGGGGCCAACGTCCTGACTTTC.

The chain carries TRBV7-9 and TRBJ1-3; perhaps TRBD1 as D (5 bases). This CDR3 spans 15 amino acids. The V and J ends lost 6 bases and 0 bases respectively, with 12 bases between them. Per germline, CDR1 SEHNR and CDR2 FQNEAQ (reference sequence). DNA for the CDR3: TGTGCCAGCAGTGCCCGGGGCGGCTCTGGAAACACCATATATTTT. It codes for CASSARGGSGNTIYF.

This chain joins TRBV4-2 and TRBJ1-1; a weak D match, TRBD1 (5 bases). The V gene lost 3 bases and the J gene lost 4 bases, with 9 bases spanning the gap. This CDR3 contains 13 residues. Germline CDR1 reads LGHNA; CDR2 reads YNFKEQ. Written as DNA, the CDR3 is TGTGCCAGCAGCCAGGGGGGGAGCACTGAAGCTTTCTTT. It is translated as CASSQGGSTEAFF.

The chain is built from TRBV14 and TRBJ1-1; D remains unclear. The germline CDR1 and CDR2 sequences are SGHDN and FVKESK. This CDR3 contains 13 residues. The V end lost 10 bases, the J end lost 5 bases, and 17 bases lay between the germline ends. The CDR3 nucleotides are TGTGCCACTAAAGCGGCCGGGTTGACTGAAGCTTTCTTT. This sequence encodes CATKAAGLTEAFF.

This sequence joins TRBV30 and TRBJ1-4; D unclear. Germline CDR1 GTSNPN, CDR2 SVGIG (reference sequence). The CDR3 is 14 residues long. Trimming removed 0 bases from V and 2 bases from J, with 7 bases in between. CDR3: CAWSVLSTNEKLFF. CDR3 bases: TGTGCCTGGAGTGTACTTTCGACTAATGAAAAACTGTTTTTT. Variable domain in full (rest from reference TRBV30 and TRBJ1-4): SQTIHQWPATLVQPVGSPLSLECTVEGTSNPNLYWYRQAAGRGLQLLFYSVGIGQISSEVPQNLSASRPQDRQFILSSKKLLLSDSGFYLCAWSVLSTNEKLFFGSGTQLSVL.